This entry features one TCR beta chain sequence. V lost 3 bases and J lost 0, with 13 bases in between. Germline V CDR1 and CDR2: GTSNPN, SVGIG (reference sequence). The CDR3 length is 15 residues. This record comes from a study of blood T cell repertoires in COVID-19. Study in general: Some COVID-19 samples were acute and others convalescent; all came from the United States, Italy and Spain. From T cells, B-cell-depleted T cells, or PBMCs came the material, which was cDNA or gDNA.

In the authors' workflow: The authors estimated nucleated cell counts from reference gene primer amplification. This table comes from immunoSEQ multiplex PCR, and its TCRdb copy is limited to in-frame clones, with some not included. V, J and clone size reflect that table, while D and trimming were determined from the DNA. Of around 360,000 clones in the sample, about 90% were seen once. This chain uses TRBV30 with TRBJ2-3; a possible D gene is TRBD2 (5 bases). Sequences were obtained from peripheral blood. This sequence originates from a woman under 40 with COVID-19, enrolled during active disease. The CDR3 DNA follows: TGTGCCTGGAGGGGGTTGAGCGGCAGCACAGATACGCAGTATTTT. It specifies CAWRGLSGSTDTQYF.